Detailed here is one TCR beta chain. The assay was immunoSEQ multiplex PCR, and TCRdb's table has in-frame clones only and misses some. The sample shows some 550,000 clones, roughly 97% of them seen only once. The sample is drawn from a study of shared clonotypes between healthy human individuals. Germline V gives CDR1 SGDLS, CDR2 YYNGEE. The CDR3 is 15 residues long. The V gene end was trimmed by 2 bases and the J gene end by 5 bases; junction bases not matched to a gene: 7. Sample: naive CD4+ T cells sorted from blood. Subset given: CD45RA+ positively selected. This clonotype was sampled from a young woman in good health. The J gene is TRBJ2-7, the V gene TRBV9; TRBD1 agrees at 10 bases. The CDR3 DNA reads TGTGCCAGCAGCGTCAGACACGGGACAGGGGACGAGCAGTACTTC. Amino acids: CASSVRHGTGDEQYF. Together with reference TRBV9 and TRBJ2-7, the CDR3 gives the full variable domain: DSGVTQTPKHLITATGQRVTLRCSPRSGDLSVYWYQQSLDQGLQFLIQYYNGEERAKGNILERFSAQQFPDLHSELNLSSLELGDSALYFCASSVRHGTGDEQYFGPGTRLTVT.